The clone carrying this T cell receptor beta chain appeared many times. Its antigen is still unknown. Hyperthyroidism qualified as stable when ophthalmopathy did not develop within 18 months of follow-up. Reliance was placed on clinical symptoms, serum thyroxine, TRAb, thyroid ultrasound and orbital computed tomography for diagnosis. These data belong to a study of Graves' ophthalmopathy and Graves' hyperthyroidism. Study-wide findings and caveats: Both a roughly 70% sensitivity and an approximately 72% specificity characterized the model's predictions of ophthalmopathy progression. Detected in blood as well were most expanded thyroid clonotypes with frequency above 0.001.

For repertoire sequencing, the TCR beta CDR3 regions were amplified from RNA transcripts. Amplification began with first-round RT-PCR using HTBI primers, then second-round multiplex PCR was performed. TCRdb used MiXCR to reprocess the multiplex PCR reads, holding one entry per CDR3 protein. The data hold hundreds of thousands of distinct CDR3 sequences, with over 20% observed a single time. The V and J ends lost 1 base and 5 bases respectively, with 9 bases between them. From germline, CDR1 is SGHTA and CDR2 FQGNSA. The CDR3 covers 14 residues. V usage is TRBV7-2 and J usage is TRBJ1-5, with D uncertain. The clonotype was recovered from a woman aged 18 to 35 with stable Graves' hyperthyroidism. Sequencing was done on a sample of peripheral blood. CDR3 in amino acids: CASSLVLAHQPQHF. The CDR3 DNA is TGTGCCAGCAGCTTAGTTCTTGCCCATCAGCCCCAGCATTTT. Full variable domain (outside the CDR3, taken from reference TRBV7-2 and TRBJ1-5): GAGVSQSPSNKVTEKGKDVELRCDPISGHTALYWYRQSLGQGLEFLIYFQGNSAPDKSGLPSDRFSAERTGGSVSTLTIQRTQQEDSAVYLCASSLVLAHQPQHFGDGTRLSIL.